This TCR beta chain was retrieved from a study of T-cell reconstitution after alpha-beta-depleted transplantation in children. Findings and caveats of the study: About two months after transplant, alpha-beta T cells reportedly came from several hundred expanded graft clones.

This clonotype was seen ten or more times. Its antigen is still unknown. A library of TCRbeta sequences, prepared with unique molecular identifiers, was generated. MiXCR, applied by TCRdb to the PCR reads, yields one record per CDR3 protein. The sample carries almost 250,000 distinct CDR3 sequences, roughly 26% recorded once. The CDR3 sequence is 13 residues long. V lost 10 bases and J lost 0; bases outside the gene matches: 0. The germline V gene encodes CDR1 ENHRY and CDR2 SYGVKD. The sample in question was PBMCs, obtained before TCRalphabeta/CD19-depleted stem cell transplant. The chain carries TRBV10-3 and TRBJ2-3; TRBD2 matches at 11 bases. This receptor was taken from a girl aged 2 to 9 with Fanconi anemia, due to receive a stem cell transplant. For the CDR3, the DNA is TGTGCCAGGACTAGCGGGAGCACAGATACGCAGTATTTT. It translates to CARTSGSTDTQYF.